This TCR beta chain was profiled in a study of blood T cell repertoires in COVID-19. Across the study: COVID-19 samples, acute and convalescent, were from the United States, Italy and Spain. PBMCs, B-cell-depleted T cells, or T cells were the source of the cDNA or gDNA that made up the material.

V shed 2 bases, J shed 0 bases, and the junction held 5 bases outside the gene matches. The length of the CDR3 is 17 residues. Germline lookup yields CDR1 LGHDT and CDR2 YNNKEL (reference sequence). As handled by the study authors: Nucleated cell counts were estimated from reference gene primer amplification. Data came from immunoSEQ multiplex PCR; TCRdb stores just in-frame clones and leaves some out. Clonal size and the V and J genes are those of that table, whereas D and trimming came from the DNA. The data hold 15,000 to 20,000 clones, with roughly nine tenths observed a single time. Material: peripheral blood. The chain employs TRBV3-1 (or the pseudogene TRBV3-2) and TRBJ1-4; 8 bases match TRBD1. The TCR originated in a man in his sixties with active COVID-19. The CDR3 region has the DNA TGTGCCAGCAGCCAATACGGACAGGGTACAACTAATGAAAAACTGTTTTTT. Protein sequence: CASSQYGQGTTNEKLFF.